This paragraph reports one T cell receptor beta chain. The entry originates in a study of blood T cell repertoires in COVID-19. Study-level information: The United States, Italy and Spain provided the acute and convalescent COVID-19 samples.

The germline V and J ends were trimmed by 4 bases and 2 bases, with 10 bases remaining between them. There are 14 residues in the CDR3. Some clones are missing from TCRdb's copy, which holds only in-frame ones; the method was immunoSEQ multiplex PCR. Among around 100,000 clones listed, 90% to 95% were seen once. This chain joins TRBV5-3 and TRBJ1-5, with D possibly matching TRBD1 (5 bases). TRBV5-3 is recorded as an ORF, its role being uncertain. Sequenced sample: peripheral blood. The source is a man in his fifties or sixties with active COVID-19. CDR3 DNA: TGTGCCAGAAGCGTCAGGGTCGGCAATCAGCCCCAGCATTTT. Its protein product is CARSVRVGNQPQHF.